Below, one TCR beta chain is given with its context. The data stem from a study of shared clonotypes between healthy human individuals. Sequencing was performed with immunoSEQ multiplex PCR; in TCRdb, only in-frame clones are kept and a portion is missing. The sample shows more than 500,000 clones, roughly 95% of them seen only once. The germline CDR1 and CDR2 sequences are PRHDT and FYEKMQ (reference sequence). The length of the CDR3 is 15 residues. Trimming removed 5 bases from V and 5 bases from J, with 15 bases in between. CD45RO-negative CD8 cells positively selected for CCR7 made up the naive population, which excluded terminally differentiated effector memory CD45RA+ cells. All the donors were Caucasian adults who lived in Nashville, Tennessee.

The sequenced sample consisted of naive CD8+ T cells sorted from blood. The chain carries TRBV13 and TRBJ2-2, with D possibly TRBD1 on 5 matching bases. This sequence was found in a woman aged 30 to 39 in good health. The DNA for the CDR3 is TGTGCCAGCAGCCCTCAGGGCCCGCGGACCGGGGAGCTGTTTTTT. Its translation: CASSPQGPRTGELFF.